What follows is one TCR beta chain and its context. Its antigen is unidentified. This specimen comes from a study of cytomegalovirus exposure and HLA in healthy donors. Study-wide results and limits: Most sequenced TCRs were rare (though some public TCRs occurred in many donors). In a later analysis, an Asian-associated ancestry cluster reportedly showed fewer N-insertions than the roughly 700-donor mean. It was in a later analysis that TCR association rates were seen to vary by HLA locus, highest for DRB1 and lowest for HLA-C.

It was with 60 Vbeta and 13 Jbeta primers that the PCR ran. Original data processing: Approximately 80 million unique TCR beta chains, 9.5 million to 11 million of them shared, were counted by a later analysis. Libraries were prepared by immunoSEQ multiplex PCR; TCRdb keeps only in-frame clonotypes and omits some of them. The DNA was the basis for D and trimming; V, J and clone size are from that table. The sample gives about 170,000 clones, over 75% of which show up once; around 2.3% is in the top ten. The germline gives CDR1 SGDLS, CDR2 YYNGEE. The CDR3 is 13 residues long. The germline V and J ends were trimmed by 4 bases and 8 bases, with 15 bases remaining between them.

The sequenced sample consisted of PBMCs. The TCR originated in a male donor in good health and CMV-seronegative. The V call is TRBV9, the J call TRBJ1-2, with TRBD1 as a possible D gene (6 bases). The CDR3: CASSLSGVGGYTF. CDR3 nucleotide sequence: TGTGCCAGCAGCCTCTCAGGGGTTGGCGGCTACACCTTC.